This T cell receptor beta chain emerged from a study of blood T cell repertoires in COVID-19. Sequencing was performed with immunoSEQ multiplex PCR; in TCRdb, only in-frame clones are kept and a portion is missing. The sample yields about 320,000 clones, 65% to 90% seen once. The CDR3 contains 16 residues. Germline-derived CDR1 and CDR2 are SGDLS and YYNGEE. J was trimmed by 5 bases and V by 0 bases; bases with no gene match: 7. This sequence originates from a human donor in a cohort sampled during active COVID-19. The sample was peripheral blood. The chain uses TRBV9 and TRBJ2-2, with TRBD2 matching over 7 bases. The CDR3, as DNA: TGTGCCAGCAGCGTAGAGGGGACTAACCCAACCGGGGAGCTGTTTTTT. This gives the protein CASSVEGTNPTGELFF.